The sequence of this T cell receptor (beta chain) was determined in a study of cytotoxic CD8 clonotypes in ibrutinib-treated CLL. Across the whole study: The subjects consisted of 11 relapsed/refractory and roughly 15 treatment-naive individuals, with roughly 17 IGHV unmutated. Results showed around 24 partial and 2 complete responses; following median around six years, around 15 remained remitted, roughly twelve advanced. General study points: Measured clonality at baseline was greater than in age-matched healthy donors and tracked with circulating CD8+ T-cell counts.

Comments on this clone: The antigen remains unidentified.

TCRdb's table, derived via immunoSEQ multiplex PCR, lists solely in-frame clones and lacks some. The sample shows approximately 50,000 clones, roughly 54% of them seen only once. The germline gives CDR1 SGHTA, CDR2 FQGNSA. Trimming at V came to 5 bases and at J to 5 bases, leaving 10 bases not matched to a gene. This CDR3 is 15 amino acids long. The clonotype was recovered from a human donor with chronic lymphocytic leukemia. This sample comprised PBMCs, obtained at disease progression, from a patient treated with ibrutinib. The rearrangement links TRBV7-2 to TRBJ1-1, with TRBD1 matching 8 bases. The CDR3 region is CASSTSLQGATEAFF. In DNA form, the CDR3 reads TGTGCCAGCAGCACTTCCCTCCAGGGGGCAACTGAAGCTTTCTTT. The full variable domain, with the rest looked up from reference TRBV7-2 and TRBJ1-1, is GAGVSQSPSNKVTEKGKDVELRCDPISGHTALYWYRQSLGQGLEFLIYFQGNSAPDKSGLPSDRFSAERTGGSVSTLTIQRTQQEDSAVYLCASSTSLQGATEAFFGQGTRLTVV.